Below are 2 T cell receptor beta chains sequenced from a single sample in a study of cytomegalovirus exposure and HLA in healthy donors. The study ran its PCR with 60 Vbeta and 13 Jbeta primers. Here immunoSEQ multiplex PCR was the method, and the copy in TCRdb shows in-frame clones only, minus some. The table shows 59,000 or so clones, with about 85% occurring only once. Sequencing input: PBMCs. The receptors were sampled from a female donor in good health and CMV-seronegative.

The chain is built from TRBV30 and TRBJ1-3; D is perhaps TRBD1 (5 bases). Trimming took 2 bases from V and 0 from J, leaving 11 bases between them. CDR1 and CDR2 (germline): GTSNPN, SVGIG (reference sequence). The CDR3 is 15 amino acids. CDR3 sequence (DNA): TGTGCCTGGAGTCCTGGACACAGCTCTGGAAACACCATATATTTT. Encoded protein: CAWSPGHSSGNTIYF.

The V gene is TRBV5-1, the J gene TRBJ2-5; 16 bases are shared with TRBD2. V trimming: 4 bases; J trimming: 2 bases; junction bases outside the gene matches: 14. This CDR3 has 20 amino acids. CDR1 is SGHRS, CDR2 YFSETQ, per germline. The CDR3 DNA sequence: TGCGCCAGCAGCCCTCTGGTGGGACTAGCGGGAGGGCGGTCGCAAGAGACCCAGTACTTC. It codes for CASSPLVGLAGGRSQETQYF.